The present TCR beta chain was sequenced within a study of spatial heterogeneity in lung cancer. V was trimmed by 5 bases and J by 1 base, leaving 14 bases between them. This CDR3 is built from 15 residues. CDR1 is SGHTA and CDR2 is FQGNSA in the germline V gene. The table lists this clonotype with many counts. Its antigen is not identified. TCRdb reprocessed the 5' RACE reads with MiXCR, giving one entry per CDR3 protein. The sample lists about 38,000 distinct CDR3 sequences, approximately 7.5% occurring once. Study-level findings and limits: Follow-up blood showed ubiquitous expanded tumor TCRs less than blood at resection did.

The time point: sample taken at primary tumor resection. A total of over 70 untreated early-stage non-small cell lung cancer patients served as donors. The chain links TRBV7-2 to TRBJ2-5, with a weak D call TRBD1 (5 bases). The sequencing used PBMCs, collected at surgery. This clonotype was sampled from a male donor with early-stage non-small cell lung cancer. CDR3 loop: CASSLGRGPQETQYF. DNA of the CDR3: TGTGCCAGCAGCCTGGGAAGGGGTCCCCAAGAGACCCAGTACTTC.